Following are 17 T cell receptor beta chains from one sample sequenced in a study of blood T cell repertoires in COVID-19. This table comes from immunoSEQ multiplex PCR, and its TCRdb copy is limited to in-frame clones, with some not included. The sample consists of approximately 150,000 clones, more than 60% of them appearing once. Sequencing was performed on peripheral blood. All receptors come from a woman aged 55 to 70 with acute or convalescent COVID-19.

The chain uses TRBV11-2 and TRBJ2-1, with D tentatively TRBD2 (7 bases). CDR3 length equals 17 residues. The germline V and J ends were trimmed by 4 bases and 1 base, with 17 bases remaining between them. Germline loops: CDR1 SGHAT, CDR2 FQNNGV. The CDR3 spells CASSSRGLSSSYNEQFF. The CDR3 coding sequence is TGTGCCAGCAGCTCCAGGGGACTATCCTCATCCTACAATGAGCAGTTCTTC. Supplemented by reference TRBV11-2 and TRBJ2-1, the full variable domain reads EAGVAQSPRYKIIEKRQSVAFWCNPISGHATLYWYQQILGQGPKLLIQFQNNGVVDDSQLPKDRFSAERLKGVDSTLKIQPAKLEDSAVYLCASSSRGLSSSYNEQFFGPGTRLTVL.

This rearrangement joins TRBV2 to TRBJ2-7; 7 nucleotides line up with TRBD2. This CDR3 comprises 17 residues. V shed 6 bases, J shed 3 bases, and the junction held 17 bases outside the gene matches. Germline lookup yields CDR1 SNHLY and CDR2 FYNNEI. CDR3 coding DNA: TGTGCCAGCAGCCCAAAGGGGAGGGGTACTAATGACTACGAGCAGTACTTC. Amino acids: CASSPKGRGTNDYEQYF.

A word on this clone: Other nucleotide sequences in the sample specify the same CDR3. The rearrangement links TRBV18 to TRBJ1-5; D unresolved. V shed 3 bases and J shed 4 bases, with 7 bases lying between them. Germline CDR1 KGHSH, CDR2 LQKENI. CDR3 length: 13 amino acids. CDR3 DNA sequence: TGTGCCAGCTCACCCTCCGGGAATCAGCCCCAGCATTTT. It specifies CASSPSGNQPQHF.

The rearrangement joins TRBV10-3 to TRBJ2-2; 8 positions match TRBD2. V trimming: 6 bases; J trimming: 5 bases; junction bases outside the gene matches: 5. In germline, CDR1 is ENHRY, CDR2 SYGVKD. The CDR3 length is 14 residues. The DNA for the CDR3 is TGTGCCATCAGGGGACTAGGGGGTACCGGGGAGCTGTTTTTT. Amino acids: CAIRGLGGTGELFF.

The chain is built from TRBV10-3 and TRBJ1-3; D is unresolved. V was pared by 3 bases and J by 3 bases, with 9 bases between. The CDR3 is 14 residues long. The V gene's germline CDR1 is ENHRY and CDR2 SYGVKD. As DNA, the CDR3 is TGTGCCATCAGTGAAGTGGGCTATGGAAACACCATATATTTT. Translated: CAISEVGYGNTIYF.

In DNA form, the CDR3 reads TGTGCCAGCAGTGACTTAGGAGGCACAGATACGCAGTATTTT. This sequence encodes CASSDLGGTDTQYF. The chain couples TRBV6-4 to TRBJ2-3; D call uncertain. CDR1 MRHNA and CDR2 SNTAGT come from the germline V gene. This CDR3 is 14 amino acids long. Trimming removed 1 base from V and 1 base from J, with 6 bases in between.

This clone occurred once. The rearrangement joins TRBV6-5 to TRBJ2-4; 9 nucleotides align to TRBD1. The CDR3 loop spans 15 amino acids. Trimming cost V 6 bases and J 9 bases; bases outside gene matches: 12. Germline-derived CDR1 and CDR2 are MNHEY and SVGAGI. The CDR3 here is CASRDEVGQGLIQYF. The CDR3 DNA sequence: TGTGCCAGCAGGGATGAGGTGGGACAGGGCCTCATTCAGTACTTC.

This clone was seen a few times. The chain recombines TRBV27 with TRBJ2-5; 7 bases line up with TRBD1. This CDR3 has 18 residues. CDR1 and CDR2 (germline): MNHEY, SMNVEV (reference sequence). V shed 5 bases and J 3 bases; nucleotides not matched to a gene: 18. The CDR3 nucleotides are TGTGCCAGCAGTCCCTTGACCGGGACAGCTAAGTCAAAAGAGACCCAGTACTTC. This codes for CASSPLTGTAKSKETQYF.

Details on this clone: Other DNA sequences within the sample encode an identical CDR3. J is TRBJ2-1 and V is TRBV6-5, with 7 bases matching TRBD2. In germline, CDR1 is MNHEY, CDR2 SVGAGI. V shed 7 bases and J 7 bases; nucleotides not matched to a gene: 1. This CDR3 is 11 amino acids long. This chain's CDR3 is CASMRGNEQFF. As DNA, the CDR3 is TGTGCCAGCATGCGGGGGAATGAGCAGTTCTTC.

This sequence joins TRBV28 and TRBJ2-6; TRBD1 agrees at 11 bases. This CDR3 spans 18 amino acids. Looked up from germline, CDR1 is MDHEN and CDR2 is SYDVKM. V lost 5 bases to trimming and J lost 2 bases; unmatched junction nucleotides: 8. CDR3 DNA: TGTGCCAGCAGTCCCGGGACAGGGGGAGTCCCTGGGGCCAACGTCCTGACTTTC. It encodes CASSPGTGGVPGANVLTF.

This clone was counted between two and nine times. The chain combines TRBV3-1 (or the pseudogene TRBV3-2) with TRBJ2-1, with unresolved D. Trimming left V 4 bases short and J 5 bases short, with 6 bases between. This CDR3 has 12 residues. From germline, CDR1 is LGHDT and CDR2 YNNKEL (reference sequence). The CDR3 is CASSPGHNEQFF. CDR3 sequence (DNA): TGTGCCAGCAGCCCCGGTCACAATGAGCAGTTCTTC.

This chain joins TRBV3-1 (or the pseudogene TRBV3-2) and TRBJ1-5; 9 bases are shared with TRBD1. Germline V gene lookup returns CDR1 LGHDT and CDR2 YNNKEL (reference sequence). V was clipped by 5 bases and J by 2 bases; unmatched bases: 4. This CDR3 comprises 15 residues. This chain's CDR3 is CASSMDRGGNQPQHF. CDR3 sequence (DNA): TGTGCCAGCAGCATGGACAGGGGAGGCAATCAGCCCCAGCATTTT.

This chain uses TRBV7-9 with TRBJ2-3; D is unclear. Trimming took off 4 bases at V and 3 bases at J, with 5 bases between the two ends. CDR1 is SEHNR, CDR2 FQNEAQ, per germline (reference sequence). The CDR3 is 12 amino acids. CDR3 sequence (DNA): TGTGCCAGCAGCTATCGTACAGATACGCAGTATTTT. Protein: CASSYRTDTQYF.

CDR3 coding DNA: TGTGCCAGCAGCCCTCGGAGGGCAATCACAGAGACCCAGTACTTC. Amino acids: CASSPRRAITETQYF. V usage is TRBV7-9 and J usage is TRBJ2-5; weak D call: TRBD2 (6 bases). Trimming shortened V by 5 bases and J by 4 bases, and 17 bases separated the two germline ends. Germline V gene sequence: CDR1 SEHNR, CDR2 FQNEAQ (reference sequence). The CDR3 is 15 residues long.

The CDR3 DNA follows: TGTGCCATCAGGCGGGCAGCGAACACCGGGGAGCTGTTTTTT. Protein sequence: CAIRRAANTGELFF. V and J are TRBV10-3 and TRBJ2-2; TRBD2 is a possible D gene (5 bases). The CDR3 runs 14 residues. Germline-derived CDR1 and CDR2 are ENHRY and SYGVKD. With 6 bases removed from V and 0 bases from J, the gap between germline ends came to 8 bases.

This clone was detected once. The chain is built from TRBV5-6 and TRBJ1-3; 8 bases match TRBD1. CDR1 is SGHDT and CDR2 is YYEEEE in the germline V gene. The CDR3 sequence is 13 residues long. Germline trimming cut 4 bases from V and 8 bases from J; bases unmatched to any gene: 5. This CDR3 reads CASSMDRVDTIYF. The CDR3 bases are TGTGCCAGCAGCATGGACAGGGTAGACACCATATATTTT.

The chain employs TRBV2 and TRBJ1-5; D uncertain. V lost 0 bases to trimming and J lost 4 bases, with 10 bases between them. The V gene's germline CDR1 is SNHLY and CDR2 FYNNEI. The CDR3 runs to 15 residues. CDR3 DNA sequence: TGTGCCAGCAGTGAAGCGCGGCGGAATAATCAGCCCCAGCATTTT. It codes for CASSEARRNNQPQHF.